The 13 T cell receptor beta chains in this list originate from one sample, sequenced in a study of T cells expressing NK-cell markers. TCRdb derives one entry per CDR3 protein from the 5' RACE reads, leaving out DNA. The listing records about 460,000 distinct CDR3 sequences. Sample: blood T cells: a sorted CD56 or NKG2C T cell subset, CD4+ or CD8+ T cells, or bulk PBMC T cells (not recorded which). These receptors all come from a woman between 45 and 60 years old in good health.

The chain is built from TRBV13 and TRBJ2-1; TCRdb gives TRBD2 as the D gene, but with no DNA this cannot be confirmed. Germline CDR1 PRHDT, CDR2 FYEKMQ (reference sequence). This CDR3 spans 16 amino acids. This CDR3 reads CASSQKQVAGPDEQFF.

The chain is built from TRBV5-1 and TRBJ2-1; TCRdb's D gene call, TRBD1, goes unchecked for lack of DNA. The CDR3 has 12 residues. Looked up from germline, CDR1 is SGHRS and CDR2 is YFSETQ. CDR3 region: CASSGKGTEQFF.

V usage is TRBV12-3 or TRBV12-4 and J usage is TRBJ2-3; TCRdb reports TRBD1, a call that lacks DNA to check it against. The CDR3 contains 17 residues. The CDR3: CASSLPGTGLVSDTQYF.

CDR3 protein: CASSLGALDTQYF. The genes are TRBV12-3 or TRBV12-4 and TRBJ2-3; absent DNA, TCRdb's TRBD1 call cannot be checked. The CDR3 runs 13 residues.

The J gene is TRBJ2-7, the V gene TRBV7-2; the TCRdb call, TRBD1, lacks DNA for checking. The CDR3 has 15 residues. Germline V gene data show CDR1 as SGHTA and CDR2 as FQGNSA. The CDR3 reads CASSQTRGPHLEQYF. Full variable domain (outside the CDR3, taken from reference TRBV7-2 and TRBJ2-7): GAGVSQSPSNKVTEKGKDVELRCDPISGHTALYWYRQSLGQGLEFLIYFQGNSAPDKSGLPSDRFSAERTGGSVSTLTIQRTQQEDSAVYLCASSQTRGPHLEQYFGPGTRLTVT.

This chain uses TRBV30 with TRBJ1-4. CDR1 is GTSNPN and CDR2 is SVGIG in the germline V gene (reference sequence). The CDR3 contains 15 residues. CDR3: CAWSFGPATNEKLFF.

This chain uses TRBV6-5 with TRBJ1-3; checking the TCRdb D call of TRBD1 is not possible without DNA. The CDR3 is 16 amino acids. Per the germline V gene, CDR1 is MNHEY and CDR2 is SVGAGI. CDR3 sequence reads: CASSYGGRGSGNTIYF.

The chain couples TRBV7-2 to TRBJ2-7. The CDR3 totals 15 residues. CDR1 and CDR2 (germline): SGHTA, FQGNSA. This CDR3 reads CASSSRLAASYEQYF.

The chain links TRBV4-1 to TRBJ2-2; the TRBD2 assignment by TCRdb is unverifiable without DNA. There are 17 residues in the CDR3. Germline V gene sequence: CDR1 MGHRA, CDR2 YSYEKL. The CDR3 loop reads CASSQGGTSGNTGELFF.

The chain recombines TRBV20-1 with TRBJ2-3; TCRdb picks TRBD1, but there is no DNA to check that call. Germline loops: CDR1 DFQATT, CDR2 SNEGSKA (reference sequence). The CDR3 consists of 15 residues. CDR3: CSASKAGESTDTQYF.

The CDR3 region is CAWSPGEVRKTQYF. The chain uses TRBV30 and TRBJ2-5; TCRdb outputs TRBD1, but without DNA this stays unchecked. This CDR3 has 14 amino acids. Germline V lookup: CDR1 GTSNPN, CDR2 SVGIG (reference sequence). The full variable domain, with the rest looked up from reference TRBV30 and TRBJ2-5, is SQTIHQWPATLVQPVGSPLSLECTVEGTSNPNLYWYRQAAGRGLQLLFYSVGIGQISSEVPQNLSASRPQDRQFILSSKKLLLSDSGFYLCAWSPGEVRKTQYFGPGTRLLVL.

The chain carries TRBV29-1 and TRBJ1-2. CDR1 and CDR2 (germline): SQVTM, ANQGSEA. There are 12 residues in the CDR3. CDR3 amino acids: CSVEELSYGYTF.

The chain combines TRBV15 with TRBJ2-3; TCRdb proposes TRBD2, but this gene call is untestable without DNA. CDR1 is LNHNV, CDR2 YYDKDF, per germline (reference sequence). The CDR3 sequence is 15 residues long. The CDR3 is CATSKRLAGEDTQYF. Complete variable domain (other parts from reference TRBV15 and TRBJ2-3): DAMVIQNPRYQVTQFGKPVTLSCSQTLNHNVMYWYQQKSSQAPKLLFHYYDKDFNNEADTPDNFQSRRPNTSFCFLDIRSPGLGDTAMYLCATSKRLAGEDTQYFGPGTRLTVL.